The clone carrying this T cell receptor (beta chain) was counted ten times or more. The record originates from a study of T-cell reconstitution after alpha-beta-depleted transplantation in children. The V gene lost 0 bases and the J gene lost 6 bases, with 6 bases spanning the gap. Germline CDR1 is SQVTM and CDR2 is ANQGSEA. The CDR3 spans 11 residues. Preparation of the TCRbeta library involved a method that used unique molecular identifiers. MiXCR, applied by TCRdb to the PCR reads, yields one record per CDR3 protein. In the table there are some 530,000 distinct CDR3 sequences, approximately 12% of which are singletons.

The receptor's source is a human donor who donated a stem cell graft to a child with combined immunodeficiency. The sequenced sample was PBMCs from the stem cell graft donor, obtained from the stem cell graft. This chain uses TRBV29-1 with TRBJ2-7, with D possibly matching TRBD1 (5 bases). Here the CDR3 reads CSVEDRVEQYF. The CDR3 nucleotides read TGCAGCGTTGAAGACAGGGTCGAGCAGTACTTC.